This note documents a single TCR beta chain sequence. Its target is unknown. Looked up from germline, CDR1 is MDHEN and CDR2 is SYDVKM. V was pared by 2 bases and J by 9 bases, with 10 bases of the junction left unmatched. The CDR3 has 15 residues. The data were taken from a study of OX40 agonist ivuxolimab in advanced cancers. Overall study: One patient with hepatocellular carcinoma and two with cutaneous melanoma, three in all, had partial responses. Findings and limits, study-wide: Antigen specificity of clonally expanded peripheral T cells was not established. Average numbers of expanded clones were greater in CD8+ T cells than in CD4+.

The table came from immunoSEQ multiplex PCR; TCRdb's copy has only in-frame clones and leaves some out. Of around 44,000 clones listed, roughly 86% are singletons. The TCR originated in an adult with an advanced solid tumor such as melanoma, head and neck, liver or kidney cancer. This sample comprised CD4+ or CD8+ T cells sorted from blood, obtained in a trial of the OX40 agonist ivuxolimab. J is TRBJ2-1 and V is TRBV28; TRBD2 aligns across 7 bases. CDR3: CASSLTPQLATEQFF. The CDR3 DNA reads TGTGCCAGCAGTTTAACCCCTCAACTAGCGACTGAGCAGTTCTTC. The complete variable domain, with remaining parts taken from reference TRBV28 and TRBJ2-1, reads DVKVTQSSRYLVKRTGEKVFLECVQDMDHENMFWYRQDPGLGLRLIYFSYDVKMKEKGDIPEGYSVSREKKERFSLILESASTNQTSMYLCASSLTPQLATEQFFGPGTRLTVL.